The 23 T cell receptor beta chains in this list originate from one sample, sequenced in a study of shared clonotypes between healthy human individuals. Naivety among CD8 cells was defined by CD45RO negativity and positive CCR7 selection, thereby excluding terminally differentiated effector memory CD45RA+ cells. TCRdb's copy holds only in-frame clones and misses some; the assay was immunoSEQ multiplex PCR. Here the sample spans nearly 2 million clones, about 95% being singletons. The sequenced sample consisted of naive CD8+ T cells sorted from blood. These receptors all come from a man between 18 and 35 years old in good health.

The V and J genes are TRBV10-3 and TRBJ1-2; possibly TRBD1 for D (6 bases). Germline CDR1 reads ENHRY; CDR2 reads SYGVKD. Trimming took off 6 bases at V and 5 bases at J, with 19 bases between the two ends. This CDR3 region has 15 residues. The CDR3 is CAISATGPVEYGYTF. The CDR3 DNA reads TGTGCCATCAGCGCGACAGGTCCAGTAGAATATGGCTACACCTTC.

The genes are TRBV11-2 and TRBJ1-2; weak D call: TRBD1 (5 bases). V lost 5 bases and J 4 bases, leaving 11 bases between the germline ends. CDR1 and CDR2 (germline): SGHAT, FQNNGV. This CDR3 spans 13 amino acids. The CDR3 here is CASSPGGFYGYTF. The CDR3 region has the DNA TGTGCCAGCAGCCCGGGGGGGTTCTATGGCTACACCTTC.

The chain carries TRBV12-5 and TRBJ1-6; D remains ambiguous. Per germline, CDR1 LGHNT and CDR2 FRNRAP. The V end was cut by 0 bases, the J end by 5 bases, with 14 bases between. CDR3 length: 17 residues. CDR3: CASGLVLEGHHNSPLHF. The DNA of the CDR3 is TGTGCTAGTGGTTTGGTACTTGAGGGTCATCATAATTCACCCCTCCACTTT.

The gene calls are TRBV7-9 and TRBJ2-1; 7 bases are a match to TRBD2. CDR1 and CDR2 from the germline V gene are SEHNR and FQNEAQ (reference sequence). There are 16 residues in the CDR3. With 0 bases clipped from V and 0 bases from J, the junction kept 2 bases outside the gene matches. The CDR3 nucleotides read TGTGCCAGCAGCTTAGCGAGCGGGAACTCCTACAATGAGCAGTTCTTC. Encoded protein: CASSLASGNSYNEQFF. The complete variable domain, with remaining parts taken from reference TRBV7-9 and TRBJ2-1, reads DTGVSQNPRHKITKRGQNVTFRCDPISEHNRLYWYRQTLGQGPEFLTYFQNEAQLEKSRLLSDRFSAERPKGSFSTLEIQRTEQGDSAMYLCASSLASGNSYNEQFFGPGTRLTVL.

The rearrangement joins TRBV7-6 to TRBJ2-1, with 11 nucleotides matching TRBD2. With V trimmed by 7 bases and J by 5 bases, 16 bases remained unmatched. CDR1 and CDR2 from the germline V gene are SGHVS and FNYEAQ. The CDR3 has 18 residues. CDR3 sequence reads: CASTQGLAGGTYDNEQFF. In DNA, the CDR3 is TGTGCCAGCACCCAGGGGCTAGCGGGAGGAACCTACGACAATGAGCAGTTCTTC.

The CDR3 region has the DNA TGTGCCAGCAGCCCCCGGGTGGCCGGGTTCCACGAGCAGTACTTC. This translates into CASSPRVAGFHEQYF. J is TRBJ2-7 and V is TRBV7-9, with D hard to call. The V and J ends lost 5 bases and 5 bases respectively, with 19 bases between them. The CDR3 has 15 amino acids. Germline assignment: CDR1 SEHNR and CDR2 FQNEAQ (reference sequence).

The chain employs TRBV7-2 and TRBJ2-7; no definite D call. V was shortened by 1 base and J by 3 bases, with 16 bases between the two germline ends. Germline values: CDR1 SGHTA, CDR2 FQGNSA. This CDR3 contains 16 residues. CDR3 sequence (DNA): TGTGCCAGCAGCTTAGGGTTACCGGGCGGCCTCTACGAGCAGTACTTC. It translates to CASSLGLPGGLYEQYF.

This clone has only one observation. This chain joins TRBV7-9 and TRBJ2-4; 7 bases agree with TRBD1. The CDR3 runs to 19 residues. The trim removed 1 base at V and 1 base at J, leaving 13 bases unmatched. Germline V gene data show CDR1 as SEHNR and CDR2 as FQNEAQ (reference sequence). The CDR3 spells CASSLGVGTEGMAKNIQYF. CDR3 in DNA: TGTGCCAGCAGCTTAGGAGTAGGGACAGAAGGGATGGCCAAAAACATTCAGTACTTC.

This clone was seen once. This chain joins TRBV9 and TRBJ2-1; D is uncertain. This CDR3 contains 15 residues. Trimming shortened V by 2 bases and J by 5 bases, and 14 bases separated the two germline ends. Germline V gene sequence: CDR1 SGDLS, CDR2 YYNGEE. CDR3 in DNA: TGTGCCAGCAGCGTCGGAGTCGCCTTCGACAATGAGCAGTTCTTC. Protein sequence: CASSVGVAFDNEQFF.

This clone has a single count. The chain has TRBV10-2 and TRBJ2-1; TRBD1 agrees at 7 bases. Germline loops: CDR1 WSHSY, CDR2 SAAADI. Germline trimming cut 7 bases from V and 4 bases from J; bases unmatched to any gene: 10. The CDR3 runs 15 residues. For the CDR3, the DNA is TGCGCCAGCACTTATACAGGGGCGGCGTACAATGAGCAGTTCTTC. Protein: CASTYTGAAYNEQFF.

V is TRBV10-3 and J is TRBJ2-7, with 7 bases lining up with TRBD1. The V segment lost 7 bases and the J segment 1 base; nucleotides outside the gene matches: 7. This CDR3 has 14 amino acids. Germline CDR1 and CDR2: ENHRY and SYGVKD. The CDR3 protein is CAINSWDSSYEQYF. The CDR3 nucleotides are TGTGCCATCAACTCATGGGACAGTTCCTACGAGCAGTACTTC.

Comment on this clone: Distinct nucleotide sequences in the sample also encode this CDR3. The V call is TRBV6-5, the J call TRBJ2-5, with 7 bases that match TRBD1. Germline-derived CDR1 and CDR2 are MNHEY and SVGAGI. The CDR3 totals 15 residues. V dropped 0 bases and J dropped 1; count of bases not matched to a gene: 2. As DNA, the CDR3 is TGTGCCAGCAGTTACTCGGGGACAGTCCAAGAGACCCAGTACTTC. Encoded protein: CASSYSGTVQETQYF.

The rearrangement uses TRBV2 and TRBJ2-2; D is ambiguous. The CDR3 is 13 amino acids. The germline V and J ends were trimmed by 8 bases and 2 bases, with 9 bases remaining between them. Per the germline V gene, CDR1 is SNHLY and CDR2 is FYNNEI. In nucleotides, the CDR3 is TGTGCCAGCGTTACAAGAAACACCGGGGAGCTGTTTTTT. This encodes CASVTRNTGELFF.

This rearrangement joins TRBV5-1 to TRBJ2-3; a possible D gene is TRBD2 (6 bases). CDR1 and CDR2 (germline): SGHRS, YFSETQ. The V gene lost 1 base and the J gene lost 6 bases, with 12 bases spanning the gap. This CDR3 contains 14 residues. In DNA, the CDR3 is TGCGCCAGCAGCTTGCTAGGGGAGGTGGATACGCAGTATTTT. Translation: CASSLLGEVDTQYF.

This chain connects TRBV5-5 to TRBJ1-1, with D perhaps TRBD1 (5 bases). CDR1 SGHKS and CDR2 YYEKEE come from the germline V gene (reference sequence). V shed 4 bases and J shed 1 base, with 20 bases lying between them. CDR3 size: 17 residues. The CDR3 sequence is CASSGTSPRGTNTEAFF. The CDR3, as DNA: TGTGCCAGCAGCGGGACCTCTCCACGGGGTACGAACACTGAAGCTTTCTTT.

Details on this clone: Different DNA sequences within this sample yield the same CDR3. This chain joins TRBV2 and TRBJ2-2; D gene uncertain. Germline V lookup: CDR1 SNHLY, CDR2 FYNNEI. V was pared by 9 bases and J by 4 bases, with 6 bases between. CDR3 length: 11 residues. CDR3 protein: CASSGTGELFF. CDR3 coding DNA: TGTGCCAGTTCAGGCACCGGGGAGCTGTTTTTT.

This clone was detected only once. This chain uses TRBV27 with TRBJ2-7; TRBD2 might be the D (6 bases). The CDR3 is 13 residues long. Germline loops: CDR1 MNHEY, CDR2 SMNVEV (reference sequence). V dropped 3 bases and J dropped 7 bases, with 13 bases sitting between them. CDR3: CASSFGGSLEQYF. The CDR3 DNA follows: TGTGCCAGCAGTTTTGGGGGGTCCCTGGAGCAGTACTTC.

For this clone: Other DNA sequences in the sample encode the same CDR3. This rearrangement joins TRBV5-1 to TRBJ1-1; 7 bases agree with TRBD1. CDR3 length: 15 amino acids. Trimming took 3 bases from V and 0 from J; bases not matched to a gene: 5. The germline CDR1 and CDR2 sequences are SGHRS and YFSETQ. CDR3 region: CASSSRQGMNTEAFF. The CDR3 coding sequence is TGCGCCAGCAGCTCAAGACAGGGTATGAACACTGAAGCTTTCTTT.

This rearrangement joins TRBV14 to TRBJ2-1; D may match TRBD1 or TRBD2 (5 bases each). Germline values: CDR1 SGHDN, CDR2 FVKESK. The germline V and J ends were trimmed by 1 base and 10 bases, with 17 bases remaining between them. CDR3 size: 15 residues. CDR3 nucleotide sequence: TGTGCCAGCAGCCAAGCGGTAGTAACGGGGCTCGAGCAGTTCTTC. The encoded protein is CASSQAVVTGLEQFF.

On this clone itself: Other nucleotide sequences from this sample produce the same CDR3. The gene calls are TRBV27 and TRBJ1-2, with 9 bases fitting TRBD1. In germline, CDR1 is MNHEY, CDR2 SMNVEV (reference sequence). J was trimmed by 4 bases and V by 4 bases; bases with no gene match: 10. This CDR3 is 16 amino acids long. The CDR3 DNA reads as TGTGCCAGCAGTTCGCCTTTGGGACAGGGTTTCTATGGCTACACCTTC. Protein product: CASSSPLGQGFYGYTF.

This chain connects TRBV7-9 to TRBJ1-2; 11 bases align to TRBD1. Germline V gene sequence: CDR1 SEHNR, CDR2 FQNEAQ (reference sequence). The J segment lost 8 bases and the V segment lost 4 bases, leaving 12 bases of the junction unmatched. The length of the CDR3 is 16 residues. The CDR3 protein is CASSSSDRGRLGGYTF. The DNA for the CDR3 is TGTGCCAGCAGCTCATCGGACAGGGGGCGATTAGGAGGCTACACCTTC. Together with reference TRBV7-9 and TRBJ1-2, the CDR3 gives the full variable domain: DTGVSQNPRHKITKRGQNVTFRCDPISEHNRLYWYRQTLGQGPEFLTYFQNEAQLEKSRLLSDRFSAERPKGSFSTLEIQRTEQGDSAMYLCASSSSDRGRLGGYTFGSGTRLTVV.

This chain uses TRBV6-6 with TRBJ2-7; 8 bases line up with TRBD2. V shed 7 bases, J shed 6 bases, and the junction held 5 bases outside the gene matches. The germline V gene has CDR1 MNHNY and CDR2 SVGAGI (reference sequence). CDR3 length: 12 amino acids. CDR3 in amino acids: CASTRGGGEQYF. The DNA of the CDR3 is TGTGCCAGCACACGGGGGGGCGGCGAGCAGTACTTC.

A single count supports this clone. V and J are TRBV7-6 and TRBJ1-3, with D perhaps matching TRBD1 (5 bases). CDR3 length: 14 residues. The germline CDR1 and CDR2 sequences are SGHVS and FNYEAQ. V lost 3 bases and J 6 bases, leaving 12 bases between the germline ends. The CDR3 loop reads CASSFNEGLNTIYF. Here the CDR3 DNA reads TGTGCCAGCAGCTTTAATGAGGGACTAAACACCATATATTTT. Together with reference TRBV7-6 and TRBJ1-3, the CDR3 gives the full variable domain: GAGVSQSPRYKVTKRGQDVALRCDPISGHVSLYWYRQALGQGPEFLTYFNYEAQQDKSGLPNDRFSAERPEGSISTLTIQRTEQRDSAMYRCASSFNEGLNTIYFGEGSWLTVV.